The clone carrying this T cell receptor beta chain was found once. The data derive from a study of blood T cell repertoires in COVID-19. About the research overall: PBMCs, B-cell-depleted T cells, or T cells were the source of the cDNA or gDNA that made up the material.

Methods used by the authors: Researchers report that nucleated cell counts were estimated from reference gene primer amplification. Clones were read by immunoSEQ multiplex PCR, and TCRdb kept only the in-frame ones, dropping some. V and J calls and clone size are copied from that table; D and trimming were computed from the DNA. Found here are under 200,000 clones, roughly 82% of them singletons; the top ten hold around 6%. The CDR3 loop spans 14 amino acids. V lost 0 bases to trimming and J lost 8 bases, with 13 bases between them. The V gene's germline CDR1 is LGHDT and CDR2 YNNKEL (reference sequence).

The source of this sequence is a man between 40 and 49 years old with acute COVID-19. The chain joins TRBV3-1 (or the pseudogene TRBV3-2) to TRBJ2-5, with D perhaps matching TRBD2 (5 bases). The sequenced material came from PBMCs or T cells enriched from blood (not recorded which). The CDR3 nucleotides read TGTGCCAGCAGCCAAGACGGTGAGGGAGTTACCCAGTACTTC. Its protein is CASSQDGEGVTQYF.